This entry lists 21 T cell receptor beta chains sequenced from one sample in a study of T cell responses to AZD1222 COVID-19 vaccine. Sequencing used immunoSEQ multiplex PCR; TCRdb keeps in-frame clones, though not all of them. The data contain about 56,000 clones, 80% to 90% of them singletons. The sample was peripheral blood, taken 28 days after the second AZD1222 dose. These receptors came from an adult who received the AZD1222 COVID-19 vaccine.

V and J are TRBV9 and TRBJ1-1; D gene uncertain. The V gene's germline CDR1 is SGDLS and CDR2 YYNGEE. Trimming shortened V by 0 bases and J by 0 bases, and 12 bases separated the two germline ends. The CDR3 spans 16 residues. The CDR3 reads CASSVGVAGVNTEAFF. The CDR3 bases are TGTGCCAGCAGCGTAGGAGTTGCTGGGGTGAACACTGAAGCTTTCTTT.

The J gene is TRBJ1-1, the V gene TRBV5-5; no definite D call. CDR1 is SGHKS, CDR2 YYEKEE, per germline (reference sequence). CDR3 size: 15 residues. Trimming removed 6 bases at V and 0 bases at J, with 15 bases between. CDR3 loop: CASTDAPVLNTEAFF. For the CDR3, the DNA is TGTGCCAGCACCGACGCACCCGTTCTGAACACTGAAGCTTTCTTT.

J is TRBJ2-7 and V is TRBV11-1; D is perhaps TRBD2 (5 bases). The CDR3 sequence is 14 residues long. V dropped 3 bases and J dropped 0 bases, with 9 bases sitting between them. The germline V gene encodes CDR1 SGHAT and CDR2 FQDESV (reference sequence). CDR3 nucleotides: TGTGCCAGCAGCTTGCCCGGGAACTCCTACGAGCAGTACTTC. Residues: CASSLPGNSYEQYF.

This clone is a singleton in its sample. The V and J genes are TRBV3-1 (or the pseudogene TRBV3-2) and TRBJ2-3, with D possibly being TRBD2 (5 bases). Per germline, CDR1 LGHDT and CDR2 YNNKEL (reference sequence). V was pared by 2 bases and J by 0 bases, with 12 bases between. This CDR3 comprises 16 residues. CDR3 sequence: CASSQRPGTSTDTQYF. The CDR3 coding sequence is TGTGCCAGCAGCCAACGGCCGGGAACTAGCACAGATACGCAGTATTTT.

This clone was recorded a few times. The chain combines TRBV12-3 or TRBV12-4 with TRBJ1-2; D might be TRBD1 (5 bases). With 2 bases removed from V and 7 bases from J, the gap between germline ends came to 8 bases. CDR3 length equals 12 residues. The CDR3 region has the DNA TGTGCCAGCAGTTTAAGTGGGGGTGGCTACACCTTC. Translation gives CASSLSGGGYTF.

The V call is TRBV27, the J call TRBJ2-1, with D possibly matching TRBD1 (7 bases). The CDR3 sequence is 15 residues long. Trimming cost V 5 bases and J 7 bases, with 18 bases left between them. Per the germline V gene, CDR1 is MNHEY and CDR2 is SMNVEV (reference sequence). The CDR3 sequence is CASSDAGQLKNEQFF. The CDR3 DNA is TGTGCCAGCAGTGACGCGGGACAGCTAAAAAATGAGCAGTTCTTC.

The CDR3 nucleotides are TGTGCCAGTAGTAATGTGAAGACCCAGTACTTC. This sequence encodes CASSNVKTQYF. The chain joins TRBV19 to TRBJ2-5; no clear D. CDR1 LNHDA and CDR2 SQIVND come from the germline V gene (reference sequence). Trimming stripped 4 bases from V and 6 bases from J, with 6 bases between. This CDR3 spans 11 amino acids.

The gene calls are TRBV28 and TRBJ2-2; either TRBD1 or TRBD2 may fit D (5 bases each). Looked up from germline, CDR1 is MDHEN and CDR2 is SYDVKM. This CDR3 has 15 amino acids. The V end lost 6 bases, the J end lost 6 bases, and 17 bases lay between the germline ends. The CDR3 DNA reads TGTGCCAGCAGGGCTCAGGGAGTTGGTTCCGGGGAGCTGTTTTTT. It yields the protein CASRAQGVGSGELFF.

J is TRBJ2-5 and V is TRBV6-5; D perhaps matches TRBD2 (6 bases). The CDR3 contains 14 residues. The germline CDR1 and CDR2 sequences are MNHEY and SVGAGI. The V end lost 6 bases, the J end lost 3 bases, and 14 bases lay between the germline ends. CDR3 in amino acids: CASSRRWGEETQYF. The CDR3 DNA reads TGTGCCAGCAGCAGAAGATGGGGGGAAGAGACCCAGTACTTC.

This clone was found once. The J gene is TRBJ2-5, the V gene TRBV7-9; D not certain. Trimming cost V 4 bases and J 1 base, with 7 bases left between them. The CDR3 sequence is 13 residues long. Germline-derived CDR1 and CDR2 are SEHNR and FQNEAQ (reference sequence). The CDR3 sequence is CASSSKLQETQYF. The CDR3 coding sequence is TGTGCCAGCAGCTCTAAGCTCCAAGAGACCCAGTACTTC.

The V and J genes are TRBV7-2 and TRBJ1-1; possibly TRBD1 for D (5 bases). Germline CDR1 reads SGHTA; CDR2 reads FQGNSA. The CDR3 length is 13 residues. V was trimmed by 8 bases and J by 10 bases, leaving 20 bases between them. The CDR3 coding sequence is TGTGCCAGCCAGAGGGAGGGGCAAGGGCGAGCTTTCTTT. This translates into CASQREGQGRAFF.

The chain joins TRBV2 to TRBJ2-7; 12 bases match TRBD2. CDR3 length: 14 amino acids. Germline CDR1 SNHLY, CDR2 FYNNEI. The V gene end was trimmed by 7 bases and the J gene end by 5 bases; junction bases not matched to a gene: 6. CDR3 protein: CASTETSGSDEQYF. CDR3 coding DNA: TGTGCCAGCACTGAGACTAGCGGGAGTGACGAGCAGTACTTC.

The genes are TRBV2 and TRBJ1-5, with a weak D call TRBD1 (6 bases). The CDR3 spans 15 residues. V dropped 5 bases and J dropped 3 bases, with 14 bases sitting between them. Germline V gene sequence: CDR1 SNHLY, CDR2 FYNNEI. CDR3 protein: CASSQLQGANQPQHF. The CDR3 DNA follows: TGTGCCAGCAGTCAACTACAGGGTGCCAATCAGCCCCAGCATTTT.

The CDR3 bases are TGTACAACAGGGGGCTCGCAAAATGAGCAGTTCTTC. Translated, it gives CTTGGSQNEQFF. The rearrangement links TRBV10-3 to TRBJ2-1; 9 bases match TRBD1. CDR1 is ENHRY, CDR2 SYGVKD, per germline. The CDR3 covers 12 residues.

The chain combines TRBV20-1 with TRBJ1-2; D ambiguous. Looked up from germline, CDR1 is DFQATT and CDR2 is SNEGSKA (reference sequence). Trimming took 0 bases from V and 9 from J, leaving 5 bases between them. The CDR3 extends over 10 amino acids. The CDR3 is CSARDRRYTF. The DNA for the CDR3 is TGCAGTGCTAGAGATAGACGCTACACCTTC.

This chain joins TRBV19 and TRBJ2-7; possibly TRBD2 for D (7 bases). Trimming left V 9 bases short and J 6 bases short, with 18 bases between. This CDR3 comprises 13 residues. The germline V gene encodes CDR1 LNHDA and CDR2 SQIVND (reference sequence). The CDR3 loop reads CASRDYPRGEQYF. DNA of the CDR3: TGTGCCAGCAGGGACTACCCCAGGGGCGAGCAGTACTTC.

The rearrangement uses TRBV5-6 and TRBJ2-1; 9 nucleotides line up with TRBD2. J lost 3 bases, V lost 0 bases, and 4 bases had no gene match. CDR1 is SGHDT and CDR2 is YYEEEE in the germline V gene. The CDR3 extends over 16 amino acids. CDR3 bases: TGTGCCAGCAGCTTGGCCGCTAGCGGGATCTACAATGAGCAGTTCTTC. Translated: CASSLAASGIYNEQFF.

V and J are TRBV19 and TRBJ1-2, with D uncertain. The ends were cut back, 7 bases at V and 0 bases at J, with 9 bases in the middle. Germline V gene sequence: CDR1 LNHDA, CDR2 SQIVND (reference sequence). The CDR3 totals 13 residues. In nucleotides, the CDR3 is TGTGCCAGTAATTTGGGAGCTAACTATGGCTACACCTTC. Its translation: CASNLGANYGYTF.

The V and J genes are TRBV29-1 and TRBJ1-1; no reliable D call. The V gene's germline CDR1 is SQVTM and CDR2 ANQGSEA. This CDR3 contains 12 residues. Trimming removed 7 bases from V and 1 base from J, with 10 bases in between. The CDR3 region has the DNA TGCAGCGACCATTCGGGGAACACTGAAGCTTTCTTT. This sequence encodes CSDHSGNTEAFF.

The V and J genes are TRBV6-5 and TRBJ1-2; D gene uncertain. Germline V gene sequence: CDR1 MNHEY, CDR2 SVGAGI. CDR3 length equals 16 residues. The V gene lost 0 bases and the J gene lost 8 bases, with 19 bases spanning the gap. Here the CDR3 reads CASSYSTAFRREGYTF. The CDR3 bases are TGTGCCAGCAGTTACTCGACGGCCTTCCGAAGGGAGGGCTACACCTTC.

This rearrangement joins TRBV6-2 or TRBV6-3 to TRBJ1-1; D is unresolved. Trimming took off 4 bases at V and 0 bases at J, with 6 bases between the two ends. The CDR3 is made up of 13 amino acids. Germline V lookup: CDR1 MNHEY, CDR2 SVGEGT. The CDR3: CASSLPLNTEAFF. In DNA, the CDR3 is TGTGCCAGCAGTTTGCCCTTGAACACTGAAGCTTTCTTT.